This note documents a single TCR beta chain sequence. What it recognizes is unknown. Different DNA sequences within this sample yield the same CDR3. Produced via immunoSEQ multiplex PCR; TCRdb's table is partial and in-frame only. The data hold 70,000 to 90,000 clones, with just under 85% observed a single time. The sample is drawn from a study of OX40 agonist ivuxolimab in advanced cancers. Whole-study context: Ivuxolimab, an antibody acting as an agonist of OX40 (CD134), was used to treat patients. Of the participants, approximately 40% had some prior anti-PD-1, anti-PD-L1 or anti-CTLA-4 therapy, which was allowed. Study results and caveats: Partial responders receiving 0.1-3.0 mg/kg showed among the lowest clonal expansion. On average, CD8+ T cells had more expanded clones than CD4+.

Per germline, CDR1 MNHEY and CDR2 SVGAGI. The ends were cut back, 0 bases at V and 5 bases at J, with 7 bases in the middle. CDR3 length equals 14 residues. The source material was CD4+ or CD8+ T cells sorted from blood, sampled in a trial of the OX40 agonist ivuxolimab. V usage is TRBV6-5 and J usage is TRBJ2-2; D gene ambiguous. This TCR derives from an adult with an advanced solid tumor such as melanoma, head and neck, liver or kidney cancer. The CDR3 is CASSYSRRTGELFF. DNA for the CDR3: TGTGCCAGCAGTTACTCGCGACGAACCGGGGAGCTGTTTTTT.